One T cell receptor (beta chain) is described in this entry. The sample is drawn from a study of siplizumab effects on memory and regulatory T cells. Generated by immunoSEQ multiplex PCR, the TCRdb table keeps only in-frame clones and is missing some. In the table there are roughly 110,000 clones, around 93% of which are singletons. Trimming pared 1 base from V and 2 bases from J, leaving 13 bases between. CDR1 and CDR2 (germline): MNHEY, SMNVEV (reference sequence). This CDR3 region has 16 residues. V is TRBV27 and J is TRBJ2-3, with D perhaps matching TRBD1 or TRBD2 (6 bases each). The origin of this receptor is a human donor in good health. Input material: non-Treg CD4+ T cells sorted from blood. CDR3 sequence reads: CASSLWGAHFTDTQYF. DNA of the CDR3: TGTGCCAGCAGTTTATGGGGGGCTCACTTCACAGATACGCAGTATTTT.